A selection of T cell receptor beta chains follows, all from one sample in a study of T cell responses to AZD1222 COVID-19 vaccine. The protocol was immunoSEQ multiplex PCR, while the TCRdb copy is restricted to in-frame clones and leaves out a portion. The profile shows some 170,000 clones, 85% to 90% of them singletons. The input for sequencing was peripheral blood, taken on day 0 of AZD1222 vaccination. Receptors originate from an adult in good health. The CDR3 runs from the conserved cysteine through the conserved F or W. Fields, in order: J gene, CDR3 length, clone size, V gene, CDR3 protein. Clone sizes are given selectively: once, few, many, or a class where the clone is expanded.

J gene: TRBJ2-7; CDR3 length: 22; clone size: NA; V gene: TRBV4-3; CDR3 protein: CASSQIVPDSVGGARGSYEQYF
J gene: TRBJ1-2; CDR3 length: 14; clone size: NA; V gene: TRBV28; CDR3 protein: CASSLYGGFGGYTF
J gene: TRBJ1-1; CDR3 length: 15; clone size: NA; V gene: TRBV7-3; CDR3 protein: CASSLTAGRNTEAFF
J gene: TRBJ2-1; CDR3 length: 11; clone size: NA; V gene: TRBV6-5; CDR3 protein: CASTSGLQQFF
J gene: TRBJ2-5; CDR3 length: 16; clone size: NA; V gene: TRBV3-1/TRBV3-2; CDR3 protein: CASSTNWDRLKETQYF
J gene: TRBJ1-2; CDR3 length: 15; clone size: NA; V gene: TRBV7-2; CDR3 protein: CASSSPNPGNYGYTF
J gene: TRBJ1-2; CDR3 length: 13; clone size: NA; V gene: TRBV28; CDR3 protein: CASSTQVNYGYTF
J gene: TRBJ1-2; CDR3 length: 13; clone size: NA; V gene: TRBV7-8; CDR3 protein: CASRSGTGDGYTF
J gene: TRBJ2-1; CDR3 length: 16; clone size: NA; V gene: TRBV5-1; CDR3 protein: CASSLTPGQGDNEQFF
J gene: TRBJ1-1; CDR3 length: 13; clone size: NA; V gene: TRBV29-1; CDR3 protein: CSVLPGGNTEAFF
J gene: TRBJ1-6; CDR3 length: 14; clone size: NA; V gene: TRBV6-5; CDR3 protein: CASRVEGFYSPLHF
J gene: TRBJ1-3; CDR3 length: 18; clone size: NA; V gene: TRBV18; CDR3 protein: CASSPEQGALGSGNTIYF
J gene: TRBJ2-4; CDR3 length: 15; clone size: NA; V gene: TRBV6-5; CDR3 protein: CASRSPGQGMDIQYF
J gene: TRBJ1-1; CDR3 length: 14; clone size: NA; V gene: TRBV29-1; CDR3 protein: CSVHPPGRSTEAFF
J gene: TRBJ2-3; CDR3 length: 15; clone size: NA; V gene: TRBV5-4; CDR3 protein: CASSLGGVSTDTQYF
J gene: TRBJ2-1; CDR3 length: 15; clone size: NA; V gene: TRBV19; CDR3 protein: CASSIGERPYNEQFF
J gene: TRBJ1-1; CDR3 length: 14; clone size: NA; V gene: TRBV6-5; CDR3 protein: CASSYTNRGPEAFF
J gene: TRBJ1-3; CDR3 length: 14; clone size: NA; V gene: TRBV6-6; CDR3 protein: CASSTGSSGNTIYF
J gene: TRBJ1-2; CDR3 length: 13; clone size: NA; V gene: TRBV2; CDR3 protein: CASSPPDRRGYTF
J gene: TRBJ1-1; CDR3 length: 14; clone size: NA; V gene: TRBV19; CDR3 protein: CASSMRVAHAEAFF
J gene: TRBJ2-7; CDR3 length: 14; clone size: once; V gene: TRBV30; CDR3 protein: CAWRKGRGPYEQYF
J gene: TRBJ1-4; CDR3 length: 14; clone size: few; V gene: TRBV2; CDR3 protein: CASSGDRSNEKLFF
J gene: TRBJ2-7; CDR3 length: 15; clone size: NA; V gene: TRBV7-3; CDR3 protein: CASSYAGTGAYEQYF
J gene: TRBJ1-2; CDR3 length: 14; clone size: NA; V gene: TRBV5-6; CDR3 protein: CASSLSTGTGGYTF
J gene: TRBJ2-1; CDR3 length: 11; clone size: NA; V gene: TRBV2; CDR3 protein: CASSEGDEQFF
J gene: TRBJ1-2; CDR3 length: 14; clone size: NA; V gene: TRBV6-5; CDR3 protein: CASSRGREGYGYTF
J gene: TRBJ2-5; CDR3 length: 19; clone size: NA; V gene: TRBV5-1; CDR3 protein: CASSLRRGLAGGNKETQYF
J gene: TRBJ1-2; CDR3 length: 14; clone size: NA; V gene: TRBV3-1/TRBV3-2; CDR3 protein: CASSPGQGAYGYTF
J gene: TRBJ1-1; CDR3 length: 14; clone size: NA; V gene: TRBV28; CDR3 protein: CASSFSRAGTEAFF
J gene: TRBJ1-1; CDR3 length: 15; clone size: few; V gene: TRBV4-1; CDR3 protein: CASSQATRGRTEAFF
J gene: TRBJ1-1; CDR3 length: 14; clone size: NA; V gene: TRBV15; CDR3 protein: CATSRDPSLTEAFF
J gene: TRBJ1-3; CDR3 length: 14; clone size: NA; V gene: TRBV19; CDR3 protein: CASTQGLSGNTIYF
J gene: TRBJ2-3; CDR3 length: 14; clone size: NA; V gene: TRBV3-1/TRBV3-2; CDR3 protein: CASRIQGALNTQYF
J gene: TRBJ1-2; CDR3 length: 14; clone size: NA; V gene: TRBV10-3; CDR3 protein: CATWGGGANYGYTF
J gene: TRBJ2-7; CDR3 length: 14; clone size: NA; V gene: TRBV11-2; CDR3 protein: CASSRDRGLNEQYF
J gene: TRBJ1-6; CDR3 length: 13; clone size: NA; V gene: TRBV2; CDR3 protein: CASSDAGIPPLHF
J gene: TRBJ2-3; CDR3 length: 17; clone size: once; V gene: TRBV18; CDR3 protein: CASSPLVVTFSTDTQYF
J gene: TRBJ2-7; CDR3 length: 14; clone size: NA; V gene: TRBV9; CDR3 protein: CASSVDQLTYEQYF
J gene: TRBJ1-6; CDR3 length: 14; clone size: NA; V gene: TRBV30; CDR3 protein: CAWRGGTENSPLHF
J gene: TRBJ1-3; CDR3 length: 16; clone size: NA; V gene: TRBV19; CDR3 protein: CASSILTGGAGNTIYF
J gene: TRBJ2-4; CDR3 length: 17; clone size: NA; V gene: TRBV5-4; CDR3 protein: CASSLGRQGVAKNIQYF